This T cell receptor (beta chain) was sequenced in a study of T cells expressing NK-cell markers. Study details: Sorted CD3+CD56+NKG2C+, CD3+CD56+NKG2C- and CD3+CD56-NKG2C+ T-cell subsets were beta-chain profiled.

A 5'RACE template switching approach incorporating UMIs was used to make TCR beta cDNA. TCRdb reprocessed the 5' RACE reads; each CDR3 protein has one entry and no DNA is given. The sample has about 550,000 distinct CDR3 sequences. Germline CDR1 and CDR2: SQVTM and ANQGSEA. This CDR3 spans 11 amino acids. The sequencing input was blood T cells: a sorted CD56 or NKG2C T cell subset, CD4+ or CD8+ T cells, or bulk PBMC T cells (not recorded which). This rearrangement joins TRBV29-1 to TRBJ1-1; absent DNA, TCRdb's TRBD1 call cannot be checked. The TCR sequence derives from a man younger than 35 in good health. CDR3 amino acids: CSVHTAPVAFF.